These 6 T cell receptor beta chains were all obtained from the same sample, sequenced in a study of shared clonotypes between healthy human individuals (dated by TCRdb to the early 2020s). The library was produced with the immunoSEQ multiplex PCR assay. Drawn from immuneACCESS, this table holds only the in-frame rearrangements with V and J called that TCRdb kept. Clones are partly lost; checked studies trace under half to an unresolved V gene and leave the rest unexplained. The sample profile shows 2,500,000 or so clones; more than 80% of them were found once. Roughly 0.13% of the sample goes to the ten largest clones. Material: naive CD4+ T cells sorted from blood. The sample's cell subset or site label is to be understood as: CD45RA+ positively selected. The source of these receptors is a man between 18 and 29 years old in good health.

The chain employs TRBV18 and TRBJ2-7; D is perhaps TRBD1 (5 bases). Germline CDR1 is KGHSH and CDR2 is LQKENI. This CDR3 contains 13 residues. Deletions cut 2 bases from V and 4 bases from J, with 9 bases between. This CDR3 is CASSPVDRYEQYF. The DNA for the CDR3 is TGTGCCAGCTCACCAGTCGACAGATACGAGCAGTACTTC.

The chain is built from TRBV7-8 and TRBJ2-3; D gene unclear. V lost 2 bases, J lost 1 base, and 7 bases lay in between. Germline loops: CDR1 SGHVS, CDR2 FQNEAQ. CDR3 size: 14 residues. The CDR3 sequence: CASSLLPRTDTQYF. CDR3 in DNA: TGTGCCAGCAGCTTACTCCCTCGCACAGATACGCAGTATTTT.

The CDR3 region is CASSPTDGLEAFF. The DNA of the CDR3 is TGTGCCAGCTCACCGACGGACGGGCTTGAAGCTTTCTTT. The V gene is TRBV18, the J gene TRBJ1-1; D unclear. The CDR3 has 13 amino acids. The V end lost 3 bases, the J end lost 7 bases, and 12 bases lay between the germline ends. The V gene's germline CDR1 is KGHSH and CDR2 LQKENI.

Comments on this clone: Within the sample, other DNA sequences also encode this same CDR3. V usage is TRBV10-3 and J usage is TRBJ1-2, with D possibly matching TRBD1 (5 bases). This CDR3 region has 13 residues. CDR1 is ENHRY, CDR2 SYGVKD, per germline. V lost 5 bases, J lost 1 base, and 8 bases lay in between. In DNA form, the CDR3 reads TGTGCCATCAGTCCTGACAGTAACTATGGCTACACCTTC. Its translation: CAISPDSNYGYTF.

With respect to this clone: Distinct nucleotide sequences in the sample also encode this CDR3. The chain couples TRBV9 to TRBJ2-3; maybe TRBD1 (7 bases). This CDR3 is built from 16 residues. V was trimmed by 0 bases and J by 2 bases, leaving 13 bases between them. Per germline, CDR1 SGDLS and CDR2 YYNGEE. The chain's CDR3 is CASSVVEGAPTDTQYF. CDR3 sequence (DNA): TGTGCCAGCAGCGTAGTGGAGGGGGCCCCCACAGATACGCAGTATTTT.

DNA for the CDR3: TGTGCCAGCAGTTTAAGGCCTACTCAGCCCCAGCATTTT. Translating it yields CASSLRPTQPQHF. The genes are TRBV27 and TRBJ1-5; D is ambiguous. Trimming removed 2 bases at V and 6 bases at J, with 8 bases between. Germline V CDR1 and CDR2: MNHEY, SMNVEV (reference sequence). This CDR3 comprises 13 residues.